The 27 T cell receptor beta chains reported below all come from one sample, sequenced in a study of blood T cell repertoires in COVID-19 (dated by TCRdb to 2018 to 2020). Libraries were constructed by the immunoSEQ multiplex PCR assay. TCRdb holds this immuneACCESS table with in-frame rearrangements only. Some clones are missing; in checked studies, unresolved V genes explain under half, and the rest has no known cause. Recorded for this sample are around 400,000 clones; approximately 91% of them occurred a single time. About 0.83% of the sample belongs to the ten largest clones. Sequences were obtained from PBMCs or T cells enriched from blood (not recorded which). The receptors were sampled from a middle-aged woman who had been exposed to COVID-19.

J is TRBJ2-2 and V is TRBV7-9; 8 bases are a match to TRBD2. The CDR3 runs 13 residues. Germline CDR1 and CDR2: SEHNR and FQNEAQ (reference sequence). The ends lost 5 bases at V and 6 bases at J; junction bases unmatched: 2. The chain's CDR3 is CASSISGAGELFF. Written as DNA, the CDR3 is TGTGCCAGCAGCATTAGCGGGGCCGGGGAGCTGTTTTTT.

CDR3 DNA sequence: TGCGCCAGCAGCCCGCTCGGGGGCTATGGCTACACCTTC. This sequence encodes CASSPLGGYGYTF. The V gene is TRBV4-1, the J gene TRBJ1-2; D perhaps matches TRBD1 (5 bases). V shed 4 bases and J shed 4 bases, with 10 bases lying between them. Germline V gene data show CDR1 as MGHRA and CDR2 as YSYEKL. The CDR3 runs 13 residues.

The CDR3 DNA follows: TGTGCCAGCAGCCCAACCGACAGGGAGCGGTCCGGAAACACCATATATTTT. Protein: CASSPTDRERSGNTIYF. The chain combines TRBV5-5 with TRBJ1-3; 7 positions agree with TRBD1. Germline CDR1 reads SGHKS; CDR2 reads YYEKEE (reference sequence). There are 17 residues in the CDR3. Trimming removed 4 bases from V and 4 bases from J; junction bases left unmatched: 14.

The chain links TRBV11-3 to TRBJ1-2; 7 positions match TRBD1. The germline CDR1 and CDR2 sequences are SGHNT and YENEEA. Trimming took 0 bases from V and 6 from J; bases not matched to a gene: 16. This CDR3 has 18 residues. Written as DNA, the CDR3 is TGTGCCAGCAGCTTAGATCTGTCGGGAACAGGGGTATGGAATGGCTACACCTTC. Protein sequence: CASSLDLSGTGVWNGYTF.

The chain employs TRBV15 and TRBJ2-1; D may be TRBD2 (5 bases). V lost 1 base, J lost 0 bases, and 13 bases lay in between. This CDR3 has 17 amino acids. Germline loops: CDR1 LNHNV, CDR2 YYDKDF (reference sequence). For the CDR3, the DNA is TGTGCCACCAGCAGAGGGAGGATTCCGAGCTCCTACAATGAGCAGTTCTTC. This gives the protein CATSRGRIPSSYNEQFF.

A single count supports this clone. The chain carries TRBV11-2 and TRBJ2-7, with D perhaps TRBD2 (5 bases). Germline loops: CDR1 SGHAT, CDR2 FQNNGV. The CDR3 contains 14 residues. Between the trimmed V and J ends, which lost 1 base and 2 bases, there was a span of 9 bases. Written as DNA, the CDR3 is TGTGCCAGCAGCTTAGGTCGGGGAGCCTACGAGCAGTACTTC. Amino acids: CASSLGRGAYEQYF. Full variable domain (rest looked up from reference TRBV11-2 and TRBJ2-7): EAGVAQSPRYKIIEKRQSVAFWCNPISGHATLYWYQQILGQGPKLLIQFQNNGVVDDSQLPKDRFSAERLKGVDSTLKIQPAKLEDSAVYLCASSLGRGAYEQYFGPGTRLTVT.

This clone occurred a few times. The V gene is TRBV7-8, the J gene TRBJ1-1, with D unresolved. Per the germline V gene, CDR1 is SGHVS and CDR2 is FQNEAQ. The V gene lost 4 bases and the J gene lost 1 base, with 7 bases spanning the gap. The CDR3 loop spans 13 amino acids. The CDR3 sequence: CASSYARNTEAFF. Written as DNA, the CDR3 is TGTGCCAGCAGCTACGCCAGGAACACTGAAGCTTTCTTT.

The chain links TRBV18 to TRBJ2-1, with D uncertain. Germline V gene lookup returns CDR1 KGHSH and CDR2 LQKENI. V dropped 2 bases and J dropped 9 bases, with 11 bases sitting between them. This CDR3 is 13 amino acids long. CDR3 nucleotides: TGTGCCAGCTCACCAGATAGCCTACGTGAGCAGTTCTTC. It yields the protein CASSPDSLREQFF.

The rearrangement uses TRBV19 and TRBJ1-1, with 7 bases aligning to TRBD1. This CDR3 comprises 15 residues. The germline gives CDR1 LNHDA, CDR2 SQIVND (reference sequence). Germline trimming cut 4 bases from V and 3 bases from J; bases unmatched to any gene: 8. DNA for the CDR3: TGTGCCAGTAGTAAACGACAGGGATGGGACACTGAAGCTTTCTTT. The encoded protein is CASSKRQGWDTEAFF.

The chain employs TRBV9 and TRBJ2-2, with 9 bases that match TRBD2. The germline V gene encodes CDR1 SGDLS and CDR2 YYNGEE. The junction had 3 bases not matched to a gene; V was cut back by 2 bases and J by 4 bases. The CDR3 loop spans 15 amino acids. The CDR3 spells CASSVLAGPTGELFF. In DNA, the CDR3 is TGTGCCAGCAGCGTGCTAGCGGGGCCCACCGGGGAGCTGTTTTTT.

The V call is TRBV7-3, the J call TRBJ2-1, with 12 bases aligning to TRBD2. The V gene's germline CDR1 is SGHTA and CDR2 FQGTGA. J lost 3 bases, V lost 5 bases, and 8 bases had no gene match. The CDR3 extends over 17 amino acids. CDR3 sequence: CASSLSSGGALYNEQFF. The CDR3 nucleotides are TGTGCCAGCAGCCTCTCTAGCGGGGGGGCCCTCTACAATGAGCAGTTCTTC.

V and J are TRBV2 and TRBJ2-7, with TRBD1 identical over 10 bases. V lost 7 bases to trimming and J lost 3 bases; unmatched junction nucleotides: 6. CDR1 and CDR2 (germline): SNHLY, FYNNEI. The CDR3 has 14 residues. This chain's CDR3 is CASKTWDRGYEQYF. For the CDR3, the DNA is TGTGCCAGCAAAACGTGGGACAGGGGCTACGAGCAGTACTTC.

The V gene is TRBV7-9, the J gene TRBJ2-3, with 12 bases matching TRBD2. The CDR3 runs to 15 residues. Germline CDR1 SEHNR, CDR2 FQNEAQ (reference sequence). V shed 3 bases, J shed 6 bases, and the junction held 4 bases outside the gene matches. The DNA of the CDR3 is TGTGCCAGCAGCTTCCTAGCGGGGGGGCCCGATACGCAGTATTTT. It translates to CASSFLAGGPDTQYF.

The chain uses TRBV7-8 and TRBJ2-3; D is possibly TRBD2 (7 bases). The CDR3 has 14 amino acids. V was cut by 0 bases and J by 5 bases, with 9 bases left in between. Germline V lookup: CDR1 SGHVS, CDR2 FQNEAQ. For the CDR3, the DNA is TGTGCCAGCAGCTTAGCGGGGGGGCAAGATACGCAGTATTTT. It is translated as CASSLAGGQDTQYF.

This rearrangement joins TRBV4-3 to TRBJ2-2; TRBD2 aligns across 12 bases. The CDR3 loop spans 22 amino acids. With V trimmed by 0 bases and J by 3 bases, 17 bases remained unmatched. Germline assignment: CDR1 LGHNA and CDR2 YSLEER. CDR3 sequence reads: CASSQDDVGLAGGNGYTGELFF. CDR3 nucleotides: TGCGCCAGCAGCCAAGATGATGTGGGCCTAGCGGGAGGGAATGGGTACACCGGGGAGCTGTTTTTT.

This chain uses TRBV19 with TRBJ2-5; no clear D. Germline V gives CDR1 LNHDA, CDR2 SQIVND (reference sequence). The CDR3 length is 11 residues. V gave up 5 bases and J gave up 3 bases, with 4 bases separating them. This chain's CDR3 is CASSPEETQYF. DNA for the CDR3: TGTGCCAGTAGTCCTGAAGAGACCCAGTACTTC.

Concerning this clone itself: This same CDR3 is encoded by further DNA sequences in the sample. The chain has TRBV19 and TRBJ2-3, with 10 bases identical to TRBD1. CDR1 and CDR2 from the germline V gene are LNHDA and SQIVND (reference sequence). The trim removed 3 bases at V and 3 bases at J, leaving 3 bases unmatched. There are 15 residues in the CDR3. The CDR3 DNA reads as TGTGCCAGTAGTATTCCGGGACAGGGGACAGATACGCAGTATTTT. Translation gives CASSIPGQGTDTQYF.

This clone appeared once. The V call is TRBV19, the J call TRBJ1-5; D possibly corresponds to TRBD1 (5 bases). This CDR3 region has 16 residues. CDR1 is LNHDA and CDR2 is SQIVND in the germline V gene (reference sequence). The V end was cut by 1 base, the J end by 0 bases, with 10 bases between. CDR3 DNA sequence: TGTGCCAGTAGTATAGGACAGACCCATAGCAATCAGCCCCAGCATTTT. It specifies CASSIGQTHSNQPQHF.

This clone was counted once. V is TRBV19 and J is TRBJ2-7; 7 bases align to TRBD1. The CDR3 spans 14 residues. Trimming at V came to 3 bases and at J to 9 bases, leaving 11 bases not matched to a gene. Germline CDR1 and CDR2: LNHDA and SQIVND (reference sequence). The CDR3 coding sequence is TGTGCCAGTAGTATGCCGGGACAGACGATCAGGCAGTACTTC. Protein product: CASSMPGQTIRQYF.

V gene TRBV5-1 combines with J gene TRBJ1-5; no definite D call. Trimming removed 1 base from V and 0 bases from J, with 11 bases in between. The CDR3 runs 16 residues. Germline values: CDR1 SGHRS, CDR2 YFSETQ. The CDR3 protein is CASSLLRSYSNQPQHF. DNA for the CDR3: TGCGCCAGCAGCTTGCTCCGGAGTTATAGCAATCAGCCCCAGCATTTT. Variable domain in full (rest from reference TRBV5-1 and TRBJ1-5): KAGVTQTPRYLIKTRGQQVTLSCSPISGHRSVSWYQQTPGQGLQFLFEYFSETQRNKGNFPGRFSGRQFSNSRSEMNVSTLELGDSALYLCASSLLRSYSNQPQHFGDGTRLSIL.

This chain connects TRBV30 to TRBJ1-4; D gene uncertain. The germline gives CDR1 GTSNPN, CDR2 SVGIG (reference sequence). With 0 bases removed from V and 7 bases from J, the gap between germline ends came to 3 bases. The CDR3 spans 11 residues. The DNA of the CDR3 is TGTGCCTGGAGTGTCGGTGAAAAACTGTTTTTT. This sequence encodes CAWSVGEKLFF.

V is TRBV6-1 and J is TRBJ2-1, with no clear D. The germline V gene encodes CDR1 MNHNS and CDR2 SASEGT. V was shortened by 1 base and J by 0 bases, with 10 bases between the two germline ends. The CDR3 totals 16 residues. CDR3 sequence: CASSEEAGTSYNEQFF. The CDR3 bases are TGTGCCAGCAGTGAAGAGGCAGGAACCTCCTACAATGAGCAGTTCTTC.

The chain has TRBV5-4 and TRBJ2-5; TRBD2 matches at 13 bases. The CDR3 runs to 16 residues. Germline CDR1 reads SGHNT; CDR2 reads YYREEE (reference sequence). V shed 4 bases and J 1 base; nucleotides not matched to a gene: 4. The CDR3 sequence is CASSGGLAGTQETQYF. CDR3 in DNA: TGTGCCAGCAGCGGGGGACTAGCGGGGACCCAAGAGACCCAGTACTTC.

The chain joins TRBV11-2 to TRBJ1-5, with a possible D match to TRBD1 (5 bases). The CDR3 is 18 amino acids. CDR1 is SGHAT, CDR2 FQNNGV, per germline. V was shortened by 4 bases and J by 0 bases, with 19 bases between the two germline ends. CDR3: CASSSGRFTEDSNQPQHF. CDR3 sequence (DNA): TGTGCCAGCAGCTCAGGGCGGTTCACCGAAGATAGCAATCAGCCCCAGCATTTT.

This clone appeared a single time. The chain joins TRBV5-1 to TRBJ2-5; the match to TRBD2 covers 13 bases. CDR3 length: 16 residues. Trimming at V came to 3 bases and at J to 5 bases, leaving 7 bases not matched to a gene. Germline V gene data show CDR1 as SGHRS and CDR2 as YFSETQ. CDR3 region: CASSSSRTSGGETQYF. The CDR3, as DNA: TGCGCCAGCAGCTCCTCACGGACTAGCGGGGGTGAGACCCAGTACTTC. Full variable domain (outside the CDR3, taken from reference TRBV5-1 and TRBJ2-5): KAGVTQTPRYLIKTRGQQVTLSCSPISGHRSVSWYQQTPGQGLQFLFEYFSETQRNKGNFPGRFSGRQFSNSRSEMNVSTLELGDSALYLCASSSSRTSGGETQYFGPGTRLLVL.

This chain uses TRBV3-1 (or the pseudogene TRBV3-2) with TRBJ1-1, with D perhaps matching TRBD1 (5 bases). CDR1 and CDR2 from the germline V gene are LGHDT and YNNKEL (reference sequence). The V and J ends lost 5 bases and 1 base respectively, with 8 bases between them. The CDR3 is 13 amino acids. The CDR3 loop reads CASSYTGNTEAFF. DNA of the CDR3: TGTGCCAGCAGCTACACAGGGAACACTGAAGCTTTCTTT.

As DNA, the CDR3 is TGTGCCAGCAGCTCGGGTCCCTACTACTACAATGAGCAGTTCTTC. Encoded protein: CASSSGPYYYNEQFF. The J gene is TRBJ2-1, the V gene TRBV7-8, with unresolved D. CDR1 and CDR2 (germline): SGHVS, FQNEAQ. This CDR3 is 15 amino acids long. V lost 4 bases to trimming and J lost 3 bases, with 13 bases between them.